The T cell receptor beta chain under discussion was sequenced for a study of technical replicates of blood from four donors. Here immunoSEQ multiplex PCR was the method, and the copy in TCRdb shows in-frame clones only, minus some. The sample lists tens of thousands of clones, about 92% occurring once. V lost 4 bases to trimming and J lost 6 bases; unmatched junction nucleotides: 17. The CDR3 contains 18 residues. Germline assignment: CDR1 SEHNR and CDR2 FQNEAQ (reference sequence). The chain joins TRBV7-9 to TRBJ1-1, with 10 bases aligning to TRBD1. The sample was T cells isolated from PBMCs. The sequence was collected from a human donor in good health. The CDR3 is CASSSQMTGGTSVAEAFF. CDR3 in DNA: TGTGCCAGCAGCTCTCAAATGACAGGGGGCACGTCGGTCGCTGAAGCTTTCTTT.